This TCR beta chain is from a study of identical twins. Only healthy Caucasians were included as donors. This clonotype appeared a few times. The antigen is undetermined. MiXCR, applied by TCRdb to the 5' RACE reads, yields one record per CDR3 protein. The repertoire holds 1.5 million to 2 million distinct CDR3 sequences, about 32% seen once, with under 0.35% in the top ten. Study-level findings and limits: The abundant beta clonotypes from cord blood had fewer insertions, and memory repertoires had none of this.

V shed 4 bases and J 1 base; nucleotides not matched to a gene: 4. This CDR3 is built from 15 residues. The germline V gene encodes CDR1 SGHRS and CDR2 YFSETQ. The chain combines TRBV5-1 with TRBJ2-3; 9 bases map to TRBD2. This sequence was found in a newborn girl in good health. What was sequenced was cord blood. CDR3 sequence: CASSTGTSRTDTQYF. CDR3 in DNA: TGCGCCAGCAGCACCGGGACTAGCCGCACAGATACGCAGTATTTT.